The clone carrying this TCR beta chain was counted at least ten times. This CDR3 has 15 amino acids. CDR1 is SGHTA, CDR2 FQGNSA, per germline. V was cut by 1 base and J by 4 bases, with 13 bases left in between. This record comes from a study of T cells in Graves' hyperthyroidism and ophthalmopathy. Amplified TCR beta CDR3 regions came from RNA transcripts. TCR CDR3 regions were first amplified by RT-PCR with HTBI primers. TCRdb recomputed calls from the multiplex PCR reads with MiXCR, one row per CDR3 protein. The data hold 540,000 or so distinct CDR3 sequences, with around 42% observed a single time.

V usage is TRBV7-2 and J usage is TRBJ1-1; the D gene is possibly TRBD1 (5 bases). This clonotype was obtained from an adult woman with Graves' disease, either hyperthyroidism or ophthalmopathy (not recorded which). The sequenced material came from peripheral blood or thyroid tissue (not recorded which). DNA for the CDR3: TGTGCCAGCAGCTTAGTTTTTGGGGGTGTCACTGAAGCTTTCTTT. Translation: CASSLVFGGVTEAFF.